This T cell receptor beta chain was captured by sequencing in a study of blood T cell repertoires in COVID-19 (dated by TCRdb to about 2020). About the investigation overall: The collaborator samples originated in the United States, Italy and Spain and spanned the acute and convalescent phases of COVID-19. The prospective study material was composed of cDNA or gDNA derived from T cells, B-cell-depleted T cells, or PBMCs. Subjects who had been exposed to COVID-19, were actively infected with it, or had recovered from it provided the deeply sampled blood TCRbeta repertoires that made up the dataset. A freely available public database, intended as a resource for researchers studying the immune response to SARS-CoV-2, is where the repertoires were released. The samples were drawn from two sources: the first 160 participants of the ongoing ImmuneRACE study, and 1,200 or so subjects contributed by 6 global collaborators. Nearly every sample came with metadata listing a de-identified subject ID, COVID-19 status, age in years and sex. Where available, HLA class I and class II types were obtained from metadata supplied by the sample provider rather than from assay-based typing.

Whole blood was collected in K2EDTA tubes by collaborating institutions according to the institutions' own protocols. For TCRbeta analysis, collaborators shipped samples as frozen whole blood, isolated PBMCs, or DNA extracted from either of those sample types. Study-wide findings and limitations: The amount of clinical and demographic metadata varied by source and participant and was provided uncurated.

CDR1 is given as KGHSH and CDR2 as LQKENI, both from the germline V gene. The junction shows trimming of 3 bases on V and 2 bases on J, plus 10 bases between the germline ends. The CDR3 holds 14 amino acids from the cysteine to the phenylalanine. Only the CDR3 DNA stays, 42 bases, in frame from base 1. TCRbeta CDR3 regions were amplified from genomic DNA using the immunoSEQ Assay, a bias-controlled multiplex PCR. Under the source paper's analysis protocol: The number of nucleated cells in each sample was estimated by amplification of reference gene primers within the assay. To quantify the absolute abundance of each unique TCRbeta CDR3 rearrangement, sequence reads were collapsed and filtered. For each sample, productive Simpson clonality was calculated as the square root of Simpson's diversity index over productive rearrangements. The clones in this table, taken by TCRdb from immuneACCESS, are in-frame only. Not every clone is retained; where verified, under half of the shortfall comes from an unresolved V gene, and the cause of the rest is unknown. V and J calls and clone size are copied from that table; D and trimming were computed from the DNA. The sample has tens of thousands of clones on record, 79% of them singletons. Together, the top ten hold about 11% of the sample.

This clone appeared a single time. Its specific antigen is unknown. One base away there is no much larger clone; base qualities are not given. Sequenced: peripheral blood. The chain employs TRBV18 and TRBJ1-1; the D gene is perhaps TRBD1, from 5 matching bases. The TCR sequence derives from a man between 70 and 80 years old with acute or convalescent COVID-19. This receptor has the CDR3 CASSPPGGNTEAFF. The nucleotide sequence is given as TGTGCCAGCTCACCCCCCGGGGGTAACACTGAAGCTTTCTTT.